Reported below is one TCR beta chain. Its antigen remains undetermined. No base qualities exist here, and no much larger clone lies one base off it. The data were obtained in a study of cytomegalovirus exposure and HLA in healthy donors (dated by TCRdb to about 2017). As for the study more broadly: An earlier analysis of some 500 of the donors reported more than 250 Gb of sequence data and more than 90 million unique TCR beta sequences from roughly 200 million T cells. Rather than drawing on any new phenotypic data, the later analysis identified candidate immune exposures from TCR beta sequences and the way those sequences occurred across donors. A later analysis re-analyzed previously published TCR beta repertoires from roughly 600 donors and added high-resolution HLA genotyping to study TCR occurrence patterns. Of the 300 to 500 genotyped donors, over 80% were placed in the genetic ancestry cluster associated with self-reported Caucasian donors. A separate validation cohort of some 130 different subjects was used in addition to the roughly 670-subject first cohort. A later genetic analysis used genome-wide SNP genotypes for about three fifths of the roughly 700 donors, treating that subset as a discovery cohort. The study aimed to test whether signatures of past pathogen exposure could be identified by cataloging public T cell receptors. Every discovery cohort repertoire had been produced on one sequencing platform. An early release that covered about 600 HLA-typed donors contained approximately 300 gigabases of sequencing data and about 84 million unique TCR sequences. Class I and class II HLA loci were covered by the typing at four-digit resolution. The study used immunosequencing to profile the T cell repertoires of approximately 630 subjects and linked those repertoires to cytomegalovirus serostatus. To decide whether each TCR beta V gene segment behaved as functional or pseudogenic, an earlier analysis of some 540 of the donors relied on high-throughput TCR beta sequencing. Four or five DR-DQ haplotypes were handled as single units for association and clustering, since linkage in the cohort was strong. The number of typed donors differed by locus: about 620-630 for A, B, C, DRB1 and DQB1; approximately 520 for DQA1; over 600 for DPA1; and 400 to 480 for DPB1. The study combined high-throughput TCR immunosequencing, statistical association of individual TCRs with disease status, and machine learning to predict cytomegalovirus infection status. Donor age, sex, ethnicity and CMV serostatus were collected together with the repertoire data. Among 398 genotyped donors of the cohort, an average of approximately 220,000 unique TCR beta nucleotide sequences was sequenced per donor, of which about 18% were non-productive. Study-wide findings and limitations: Presence/absence analyses assumed roughly uniform sequencing depth across donors, an assumption that may not hold. Across donors, most TCR sequences were observed very rarely, whereas some public TCRs were present in many individuals. When HLA alleles, especially DR and DQ, strongly co-occurred, TCR associations were difficult to assign to individual alleles. Because counts were too low, seventeen rarely observed V segments, including chromosome 9 orphons, were excluded from the earlier analysis of roughly 580 of the donors. In a later genetic analysis, a missense DCLRE1C variant was associated with V-gene and J-gene trimming of TCR beta chains, and the association was replicated in an independent cohort. Because some donors lacked HLA typing at each locus, the association tests relied only on the typed subset. In a later analysis, most CMV-associated TCR beta chains were found to appear HLA-restricted, with HLA associations seemingly driven largely by CMV exposure. In vitro tests confirmed that a few of the cytomegalovirus-associated TCR beta chains recognize cytomegalovirus antigens. In this cohort, only TCR beta chains were sequenced, and detectable features were limited by the absence of alpha or paired-chain data. Immune exposure information for the cohort was limited to CMV serostatus. Linkage disequilibrium might explain the correlated functional status among segregating V segments, but an unknown experimental factor could not be ruled out. In a later analysis, several top co-occurrence clusters were reported to appear linked to parvovirus B19, influenza, CMV and Epstein-Barr virus. In an earlier analysis of approximately 590 of the donors, most TCR beta V segments appeared in productive rearrangements about 90% or about 30% of the time, broadly matching IMGT annotations. Specific HLA alleles were associated with 16,951 TCR beta sequences at a false discovery rate of 0.05 in a later analysis. The authors suggested that the approach could potentially be extended to other disease states and immunological phenotypes. A cluster of highly shared sequence variants was judged likely to represent a technical artifact of the sequencing pipeline. Because the 87-base-pair reads could not distinguish some IMGT-functional V segments, including TRBV6-2 and TRBV6-3, those segments were excluded. In a later analysis, HLA-associated TCR beta chains showed more clonal expansion and lower generation probabilities than non-associated chains that were equally common. The classifier was reported to diagnose cytomegalovirus status with high specificity and sensitivity in both the original and validation cohorts. A further reported finding was that TCR beta sequences accurately predicted the HLA-A and HLA-B alleles for most subjects in the first cohort. In a later analysis, TCR association rates were found to vary across HLA loci, with the most associated TCRs seen for DRB1 alleles and the fewest for HLA-C alleles. The study gave a list of about 170 TCR beta chains associated with cytomegalovirus. A later genetic analysis reported fewer N-insertions in productive TCRs among donors in an Asian-associated ancestry cluster than the approximately 670-donor mean.

The cohort consisted of 666 healthy bone marrow donors. At the time of sampling, every cohort member was nominally healthy, though immune exposures that went unrecorded were likely present. The donor was CMV seropositive and belonged to the group of some 290 seropositive cohort members. A peripheral blood sample was provided by each donor, and peripheral blood mononuclear cells were used for TCR beta sequencing. Genomic DNA was extracted from the blood cell samples with the Qiagen DNeasy Blood Extraction Kit. The library was prepared using the immunoSEQ multiplex PCR assay. For the multiplex PCR, a mixture combining 60 forward primers for TCR Vbeta segments and 13 reverse primers for TCR Jbeta segments was used. A multiplex PCR assay on genomic DNA amplified the CDR3 region of rearranged TCR beta genes. The Illumina HiSeq System was used to sequence the amplified TCR beta libraries as 87-base-pair reads. The source study handled its data this way. Across the 500 to 750 repertoires, a later analysis counted approximately 83 million unique TCR beta chains, roughly 11 million of which were shared by at least two donors. A nearest-neighbor algorithm error-corrected the raw reads and collapsed the reads into unique sequences, merging closely related sequences to remove PCR and sequencing errors. V, D and J gene segments were assigned by aligning CDR3 sequences to IMGT reference sequences. For a sequence to be retained, at least a six-nucleotide match to both a V gene segment and a J gene segment was required. A rearrangement counted as productive if the CDR3 had no stop codons and remained in frame with V and J, and every other rearrangement counted as non-productive. CDR3 was defined by IMGT convention, running from the second conserved V-encoded cysteine to the conserved J-encoded phenylalanine. The earlier analysis of 587 of the donors excluded any sequence lacking an unambiguous match to a single V gene segment. An earlier analysis of fewer than 750 of the donors classified V segments as functional when productive rearrangements were above 56.7% and as segregating when the standard deviation between donors was above 5%. A statistical classification framework was developed to diagnose cytomegalovirus status using the catalog of TCR beta chain sequences. A later analysis assigned V and J genes by comparing TCR nucleotide sequences with IMGT/GENE-DB human TR gene sequences. In a later analysis, CDR3 sequences and most-parsimonious VDJ recombination scenarios were assigned using the TCRdist pipeline. A later analysis defined each TCR beta chain by its CDR3 amino acid sequence plus V-gene family, and excluded reads lacking a unique V-gene family. As a way to deal with suspected cross-contamination and a sequencing artifact, a later analysis dropped nearly 600 nucleotide sequences that were highly shared and had low generation probability. In a later analysis, a clonal expansion index was calculated for each public chain from normalized within-repertoire ranks of inferred template counts. A later analysis computed generation probabilities with a VDJ recombination model fitted to out-of-frame rearrangements, and checked the results against IGoR. Hypergeometric tests were used in a later analysis to score TCR-TCR, TCR-HLA and TCR-CMV co-occurrence, with a repertoire-size bias correction applied to the TCR pairs. To estimate false discovery rates, a later analysis permuted the HLA or CMV assignments 20 times. In a later analysis, co-occurring TCRs were grouped using DBSCAN, with TCRdist sequence similarity added in when clustering inside HLA-allele-positive subsets. For co-occurrence clustering, repertoires with fewer than 30,000 or more than 120,000 public chains were excluded, along with five or six repertoires with anomalous nucleotide sharing. TCRdb limited this immuneACCESS table to in-frame rearrangements with V and J called. A share of clones is missing; checked studies link under half to unresolved V genes, and the rest is unexplained. That table supplies the V and J calls and clone size; D and trimming were determined from the DNA. This sample lists around 150,000 clones; about two thirds were detected once. The ten largest clones add up to 10% of the sample.

Germline trimming: 4 bases from V, 0 bases from J; junction bases outside gene matches: 6. As encoded in the germline V gene, CDR1 is SGHRS while CDR2 is YFSETQ. Reading from cysteine to phenylalanine, the CDR3 counts 15 amino acids. Only the CDR3 region is kept as DNA, spanning 45 bases read in frame from base 1. Sequencing was done on a sample of PBMCs. The receptor was isolated from a man aged 30 to 39 in good health and CMV-seropositive. Recombination linked TRBV5-1 to TRBJ2-7, and 8 junctional nucleotides match TRBD1. CDR3 region: CASSGSGGHSYEQYF. The sequenced DNA: TGCGCCAGCAGCGGATCAGGGGGCCACTCCTACGAGCAGTACTTC.